The next 26 T cell receptor beta chains were all read from a single sample in a study of cytomegalovirus exposure and HLA in healthy donors. The PCR used 60 Vbeta and 13 Jbeta primers. TCRdb's table, derived via immunoSEQ multiplex PCR, lists solely in-frame clones and lacks some. The data show 120,000 or so clones, 81% seen once. The source material was PBMCs. These receptors came from a man between 18 and 35 years old in good health and CMV-seronegative.

In this sample, this clone turned up a few times. The chain couples TRBV7-8 to TRBJ1-5; 10 bases match TRBD1. CDR1 and CDR2 (germline): SGHVS, FQNEAQ. The CDR3 is 14 amino acids. The J segment lost 7 bases and the V segment lost 5 bases, leaving 5 bases of the junction unmatched. The CDR3, as DNA: TGTGCCAGCAGCCTCAGGACAGGGGGGCAGCCCCAGCATTTT. Encoded protein: CASSLRTGGQPQHF.

This clone was detected only a few times. The J gene is TRBJ2-6, the V gene TRBV7-3; TRBD2 might be the D (5 bases). The CDR3 spans 16 residues. Germline CDR1 reads SGHTA; CDR2 reads FQGTGA. V was trimmed by 2 bases and J by 5 bases, leaving 13 bases between them. The CDR3, as DNA: TGTGCCAGCAGCTTAGCCCCCGGAGGCTGGGCCAACGTCCTGACTTTC. This codes for CASSLAPGGWANVLTF.

The rearrangement joins TRBV10-2 to TRBJ2-2; 7 nucleotides agree with TRBD2. With 3 bases clipped from V and 2 bases from J, the junction kept 9 bases outside the gene matches. The CDR3 loop spans 17 amino acids. Per the germline V gene, CDR1 is WSHSY and CDR2 is SAAADI. This CDR3 reads CASSDPVSGANTGELFF. DNA of the CDR3: TGCGCCAGCAGTGATCCGGTCAGCGGGGCTAACACCGGGGAGCTGTTTTTT.

V usage is TRBV7-6 and J usage is TRBJ1-4; the D gene is possibly TRBD1 (6 bases). The CDR3 length is 15 residues. CDR1 and CDR2 (germline): SGHVS, FNYEAQ. The V and J ends lost 4 bases and 7 bases respectively, with 16 bases between them. The CDR3 loop is CASSWDNSRGEKLFF. Here the CDR3 DNA reads TGTGCCAGCAGCTGGGACAACTCCAGAGGTGAAAAACTGTTTTTT.

In this sample, this clone turned up a few times. The chain uses TRBV4-2 and TRBJ1-4; the D is unclear. Trimming stripped 0 bases from V and 3 bases from J, with 23 bases between. Germline lookup yields CDR1 LGHNA and CDR2 YNFKEQ. The CDR3 covers 20 residues. The CDR3: CASSQDLGVEDGSPNEKLFF. The DNA for the CDR3 is TGTGCCAGCAGCCAAGATTTAGGCGTGGAGGACGGAAGTCCTAATGAAAAACTGTTTTTT.

V and J are TRBV2 and TRBJ1-5; 8 nucleotides line up with TRBD1. CDR1 SNHLY and CDR2 FYNNEI come from the germline V gene. The CDR3 is 15 residues long. V dropped 3 bases and J dropped 7; count of bases not matched to a gene: 8. The CDR3 nucleotides are TGTGCCAGCAGTGACGTACAGGGGGTCGGCCAGCCCCAGCATTTT. Translation gives CASSDVQGVGQPQHF. Supplemented by reference TRBV2 and TRBJ1-5, the full variable domain reads EPEVTQTPSHQVTQMGQEVILRCVPISNHLYFYWYRQILGQKVEFLVSFYNNEISEKSEIFDDQFSVERPDGSNFTLKIRSTKLEDSAMYFCASSDVQGVGQPQHFGDGTRLSIL.

This chain connects TRBV27 to TRBJ2-7; D is unclear. Germline V gene sequence: CDR1 MNHEY, CDR2 SMNVEV (reference sequence). This CDR3 region has 17 residues. The V gene lost 0 bases and the J gene lost 0 bases, with 15 bases spanning the gap. The DNA of the CDR3 is TGTGCCAGCAGTTTATCTTTACCCCCAACTGGCTCCTACGAGCAGTACTTC. The encoded protein is CASSLSLPPTGSYEQYF.

In DNA, the CDR3 is TGTGCCAGCAGTTCAACAGGGGTTAACGGGGAGCTGTTTTTT. The encoded protein is CASSSTGVNGELFF. The chain couples TRBV27 to TRBJ2-2; 7 bases align to TRBD1. V trimming: 4 bases; J trimming: 7 bases; junction bases outside the gene matches: 6. Germline CDR1 is MNHEY and CDR2 is SMNVEV (reference sequence). This CDR3 has 14 amino acids.

Only a few counts were recorded for this clone. The chain joins TRBV2 to TRBJ2-1; the D gene is possibly TRBD2 (5 bases). The CDR3 has 11 amino acids. From germline, CDR1 is SNHLY and CDR2 FYNNEI. Deletions cut 5 bases from V and 7 bases from J, with 6 bases between. This CDR3 reads CASSRGNEQFF. DNA of the CDR3: TGTGCCAGCAGTCGAGGGAATGAGCAGTTCTTC.

This chain links TRBV5-1 with TRBJ2-3; 9 positions match TRBD1. CDR3 length equals 15 residues. The V and J ends lost 4 bases and 6 bases, in that order; junction bases with no gene match: 9. The germline V gene encodes CDR1 SGHRS and CDR2 YFSETQ. CDR3 residues: CASSLTGTGLDTQYF. DNA for the CDR3: TGCGCCAGCAGCCTTACCGGGACAGGGTTGGATACGCAGTATTTT.

V gene TRBV7-8 combines with J gene TRBJ1-4; perhaps TRBD1 as D (5 bases). The CDR3 totals 15 residues. Trimming left V 4 bases short and J 4 bases short, with 13 bases between. Germline-derived CDR1 and CDR2 are SGHVS and FQNEAQ. DNA for the CDR3: TGTGCCAGCAGCTCCCGGGGGGTGAATAATGAAAAACTGTTTTTT. Amino acids: CASSSRGVNNEKLFF.

The chain carries TRBV7-2 and TRBJ1-2; 8 bases are a match to TRBD1. This CDR3 has 15 residues. Germline lookup yields CDR1 SGHTA and CDR2 FQGNSA. V was clipped by 2 bases and J by 4 bases; unmatched bases: 6. The CDR3 DNA reads as TGTGCCAGCAGCTTAAACGGACAGGGTGGCTATGGCTACACCTTC. Amino acids: CASSLNGQGGYGYTF.

The chain carries TRBV28 and TRBJ1-2; no definite D call. With 4 bases removed from V and 6 bases from J, the gap between germline ends came to 3 bases. The CDR3 extends over 10 amino acids. Germline V gives CDR1 MDHEN, CDR2 SYDVKM. CDR3 bases: TGTGCCAGCAGTTCTAATGGCTACACCTTC. Its translation is CASSSNGYTF.

As for this clone: One end of the junction is discordant with germline, which a read error may explain. The chain has TRBV7-3 and TRBJ1-1; D uncertain. The CDR3 sequence is 15 residues long. Germline CDR1 and CDR2: SGHTA and FQGTGA. The chain's CDR3 is CAGSLTRIENTEAFF. The CDR3 DNA is TGTGCCGGCAGCTTAACCCGCATAGAGAACACTGAAGCTTTCTTT.

V usage is TRBV5-1 and J usage is TRBJ1-1; 8 positions agree with TRBD1. The CDR3 covers 13 residues. CDR1 and CDR2 (germline): SGHRS, YFSETQ. Trimming removed 2 bases from V and 5 bases from J; junction bases left unmatched: 2. The CDR3 region is CASSFGTGTEAFF. The CDR3 DNA is TGCGCCAGCAGCTTCGGGACAGGAACTGAAGCTTTCTTT.

The chain combines TRBV28 with TRBJ2-7; 7 bases are shared with TRBD1. Per germline, CDR1 MDHEN and CDR2 SYDVKM. The CDR3 contains 13 residues. The V and J ends lost 6 bases and 2 bases, in that order; junction bases with no gene match: 4. This CDR3 is CASSDRDPYEQYF. The CDR3 coding sequence is TGTGCCAGCAGCGACAGGGACCCCTACGAGCAGTACTTC.

The V call is TRBV6-5, the J call TRBJ1-2; 8 bases match TRBD1. The junction had 5 bases not matched to a gene; V was cut back by 7 bases and J by 4 bases. CDR3 length equals 13 residues. Germline CDR1 and CDR2: MNHEY and SVGAGI. CDR3 DNA: TGTGCCAGCACCAGGGGACAGGCCTATGGCTACACCTTC. Its translation is CASTRGQAYGYTF.

This sequence joins TRBV7-7 and TRBJ2-2; 7 bases are shared with TRBD1. This CDR3 comprises 13 residues. V lost 0 bases to trimming and J lost 10 bases; unmatched junction nucleotides: 2. In germline, CDR1 is SSHAT, CDR2 FNYEAQ (reference sequence). In DNA, the CDR3 is TGTGCCAGCAGCTTAGCAGGGGGCGAGGAGCTGTTTTTT. Translated: CASSLAGGEELFF.

The rearrangement joins TRBV5-8 to TRBJ1-1; perhaps TRBD1 as D (5 bases). With 4 bases removed from V and 4 bases from J, the gap between germline ends came to 11 bases. The CDR3 is 13 residues long. CDR1 and CDR2 from the germline V gene are SGHTS and YDEGEE. In DNA form, the CDR3 reads TGTGCCAGCAGCCCTGCAGGGCCCACTGAAGCTTTCTTT. This gives the protein CASSPAGPTEAFF.

In this sample, this clone turned up once. V and J are TRBV29-1 and TRBJ2-1, with 11 bases identical to TRBD1. The CDR3 extends over 14 amino acids. V gave up 5 bases and J gave up 7 bases; unmatched junction bases: 7. Germline-derived CDR1 and CDR2 are SQVTM and ANQGSEA. DNA of the CDR3: TGCAGCGTTTGGGGACAGGGGGTAATGAATGAGCAGTTCTTC. It is translated as CSVWGQGVMNEQFF.

This chain connects TRBV7-8 to TRBJ1-5; 9 bases map to TRBD1. CDR3 length equals 18 residues. J was trimmed by 7 bases and V by 3 bases; bases with no gene match: 16. The germline V gene has CDR1 SGHVS and CDR2 FQNEAQ. The CDR3 reads CASSFITAGTGKEQPQHF. The CDR3 DNA reads as TGTGCCAGCAGCTTCATCACAGCCGGGACAGGGAAGGAACAGCCCCAGCATTTT.

The chain employs TRBV19 and TRBJ1-5, with 7 bases identical to TRBD1. Germline lookup yields CDR1 LNHDA and CDR2 SQIVND (reference sequence). V lost 4 bases, J lost 2 bases, and 14 bases stayed unmatched. This CDR3 comprises 18 residues. CDR3 loop: CASSTGPGQPFRNQPQHF. The CDR3, as DNA: TGTGCCAGTAGTACGGGACCGGGACAGCCTTTTCGCAATCAGCCCCAGCATTTT.

The gene calls are TRBV5-6 and TRBJ1-1, with unresolved D. The CDR3 length is 12 residues. Germline lookup yields CDR1 SGHDT and CDR2 YYEEEE. The V end lost 2 bases, the J end lost 5 bases, and 7 bases lay between the germline ends. The CDR3 bases are TGTGCCAGCAGCTTCCGAGGTACTGAAGCTTTCTTT. It yields the protein CASSFRGTEAFF. Drawing the rest from reference TRBV5-6 and TRBJ1-1, the complete variable domain is DAGVTQSPTHLIKTRGQQVTLRCSPKSGHDTVSWYQQALGQGPQFIFQYYEEEERQRGNFPDRFSGHQFPNYSSELNVNALLLGDSALYLCASSFRGTEAFFGQGTRLTVV.

This clone showed up just once. This rearrangement joins TRBV7-9 to TRBJ1-4; the D gene is possibly TRBD1 (5 bases). CDR1 is SEHNR and CDR2 is FQNEAQ in the germline V gene (reference sequence). The germline V and J ends were trimmed by 5 bases and 5 bases, with 15 bases remaining between them. There are 15 residues in the CDR3. This CDR3 reads CASSPGVGENEKLFF. In DNA form, the CDR3 reads TGTGCCAGCAGCCCGGGGGTGGGGGAGAATGAAAAACTGTTTTTT.

This clone was detected once. The chain uses TRBV7-9 and TRBJ1-5; a weak D match, TRBD1 (6 bases). With 5 bases removed from V and 3 bases from J, the gap between germline ends came to 11 bases. Germline CDR1 reads SEHNR; CDR2 reads FQNEAQ (reference sequence). This CDR3 is 14 amino acids long. As DNA, the CDR3 is TGTGCCAGCAGCCCAGGGGCCCCCAATCAGCCCCAGCATTTT. Translation: CASSPGAPNQPQHF.

J is TRBJ1-2 and V is TRBV2; D might be TRBD1 (6 bases). The V gene lost 4 bases and the J gene lost 2 bases, with 11 bases spanning the gap. The CDR3 loop spans 14 amino acids. Germline V gene lookup returns CDR1 SNHLY and CDR2 FYNNEI. The CDR3 loop is CASSVGQGNYGYTF. The DNA for the CDR3 is TGTGCCAGCAGTGTGGGGCAGGGGAACTATGGCTACACCTTC.